The rows below give T cell receptor beta chains drawn from one sample of a study of blood T cells in healthy people across ages. TCRdb itself ran the 5' RACE reads through MiXCR, one entry per CDR3 protein. This table has 650,000 to 1,000,000 distinct CDR3 sequences, roughly 34% appearing once. The sequenced sample was blood. These receptors all come from a man aged 18 to 30 in good health. Each CDR3 is given with its conserved first and last residue. A D gene is named only where the DNA matches it firmly. Size values are once, few and many counts, or a class for expanded clones, and some rows have none.

clone size | J gene | V gene | D gene | CDR3 protein | CDR3 DNA
. | TRBJ1-2 | TRBV7-9 | . | CASSVQTGMDYGYTF | TGTGCCAGCAGCGTACAGACAGGCATGGACTATGGCTACACCTTC
. | TRBJ2-3 | TRBV7-7 | TRBD1 | CAVGQGRVTDTQYF | TGTGCCGTCGGACAGGGCAGGGTGACAGATACGCAGTATTTT
few | TRBJ1-4 | TRBV20-1 | . | CSAGGQGFIANEKLFF | TGCAGTGCCGGGGGGCAGGGTTTCATAGCTAATGAAAAACTGTTTTTT
few | TRBJ2-3 | TRBV5-1 | . | CASRPPGQSTDTQYF | TGCGCCAGCAGGCCACCGGGTCAAAGCACAGATACGCAGTATTTT
. | TRBJ2-3 | TRBV7-9 | . | CASCVLRSSGERYGDTQYF | TGTGCCAGTTGCGTACTGAGAAGTAGCGGCGAACGGTACGGAGATACGCAGTATTTT
few | TRBJ2-5 | TRBV12-3/TRBV12-4 | . | CASSFSANEQYF | TGTGCCAGCAGTTTTTCTGCCAATGAGCAGTACTTC
few | TRBJ2-5 | TRBV5-1 | . | CASSWFAAGETQYF | TGCGCCAGCAGCTGGTTCGCGGCGGGAGAGACCCAGTACTTC
many | TRBJ2-3 | TRBV10-3 | . | CAISDGGGTDTQYF | TGTGCCATCAGTGACGGCGGGGGCACAGATACGCAGTATTTT
. | TRBJ2-3 | TRBV7-6 | . | CASSVQRTDTQYF | TGTGCCAGCAGCGTCCAGCGCACAGATACGCAGTATTTT
. | TRBJ2-2 | TRBV20-1 | TRBD2 | CSASGGGAETGELFF | TGCAGTGCTAGCGGCGGGGGGGCCGAAACCGGGGAGCTGTTTTTT
many | TRBJ2-1 | TRBV4-3 | TRBD1 | CASSHRDRGSSEQFF | TGCGCCAGCAGCCATCGGGACAGGGGGAGTTCTGAGCAGTTCTTC
few | TRBJ2-1 | TRBV24-1 | . | CATADGYNEQFF | TGTGCCACCGCCGACGGTTACAATGAGCAGTTCTTC
. | TRBJ1-2 | TRBV4-3 | . | CASSQDREEDGYTF | TGCGCCAGCAGCCAAGATCGGGAGGAAGATGGCTACACCTTC
few | TRBJ2-2 | TRBV7-2 | . | CASSLRGGLNTGELFF | TGTGCCAGCAGCCTGAGGGGGGGGCTTAACACCGGGGAGCTGTTTTTT
. | TRBJ2-5 | TRBV20-1 | . | CSATLRGCSYNEQYF | TGCAGTGCCACGTTGCGGGGTTGCTCCTACAATGAGCAGTACTTC
. | TRBJ2-3 | TRBV4-2 | . | CASSHPIGGDRPLRDTQYF | TGTGCCAGCAGCCACCCGATTGGGGGGGACAGGCCTCTCAGAGATACGCAGTATTTT
. | TRBJ1-5 | TRBV20-1 | . | CSASKGGGNQPQHF | TGCAGTGCTAGTAAAGGAGGCGGCAATCAGCCCCAGCATTTT
. | TRBJ2-7 | TRBV20-1 | . | CSAVRPTYNEQYF | TGCAGTGCTGTCAGGCCGACATACAATGAGCAGTACTTC
few | TRBJ2-6 | TRBV5-5 | . | CASNEGGGGFTGANVLTF | TGTGCCAGCAACGAAGGAGGGGGGGGGTTCACTGGGGCCAACGTCCTGACTTTC
. | TRBJ2-1 | TRBV4-1 | . | CASSQFSGNEQFF | TGCGCCAGCAGCCAATTTAGCGGCAATGAGCAGTTCTTC
few | TRBJ2-5 | TRBV27 | TRBD2 | CASSSRTSSETQYF | TGTGCCAGCAGTTCTAGGACTAGCTCGGAGACCCAGTACTTC
. | TRBJ2-7 | TRBV5-1 | . | CASSLGRHPLDEQYF | TGCGCCAGCAGCTTGGGACGGCACCCATTGGACGAGCAGTACTTC
. | TRBJ2-7 | TRBV20-1 | . | CRARDHVGREQYF | TGCCGTGCTAGGGATCACGTGGGACGCGAGCAGTACTTC
. | TRBJ1-4 | TRBV6-5 | . | CASSYSGLNEKLFF | TGTGCCAGCAGTTACTCGGGGCTTAATGAAAAACTGTTTTTT
few | TRBJ1-1 | TRBV25-1 | TRBD1 | CASSRDRFTEAFF | TGTGCCAGCAGTCGGGACAGGTTCACTGAAGCTTTCTTT
. | TRBJ2-7 | TRBV6-6 | . | CASSSDGFTYEQYF | TGTGCCAGCAGTTCCGATGGGTTTACCTACGAGCAGTACTTC
. | TRBJ2-5 | TRBV20-1 | TRBD1 | CSARRDRGANEQYF | TGCAGTGCTAGGAGGGACAGGGGAGCCAATGAGCAGTACTTC
. | TRBJ2-6 | TRBV4-3 | . | CASSQDWSAGANVLTF | TGCGCCAGCAGCCAAGATTGGTCGGCTGGGGCCAACGTCCTGACTTTC
few | TRBJ1-1 | TRBV11-1 | . | CASRREGTNTEAFF | TGTGCCAGCAGGCGTGAAGGGACGAACACTGAAGCTTTCTTT
. | TRBJ2-7 | TRBV5-6 | . | CASSLGLRGTTYNEQYF | TGTGCCAGCAGCTTGGGTCTTAGGGGGACTACCTACAATGAGCAGTACTTC
few | TRBJ1-4 | TRBV7-3 | TRBD1 | CASSPDRGREIEKLFF | TGTGCCAGCAGCCCGGACAGGGGGCGGGAGATAGAAAAACTGTTTTTT
. | TRBJ2-5 | TRBV29-1 | TRBD2 | CSVDGRGDQETQYF | TGCAGCGTTGATGGGCGGGGGGATCAAGAGACCCAGTACTTC
few | TRBJ2-7 | TRBV7-2 | . | CASSLSLAGEQYF | TGTGCCAGCAGCTTAAGTTTAGCCGGCGAGCAGTACTTC
. | TRBJ1-1 | TRBV6-6 | TRBD1 | CASSYSTWQGGMNTEAFF | TGTGCCAGCAGTTACTCTACGTGGCAGGGGGGGATGAACACTGAAGCTTTCTTT
few | TRBJ1-4 | TRBV12-3/TRBV12-4 | . | CASSWTATNEKLFF | TGTGCCAGCAGTTGGACGGCAACTAATGAAAAACTGTTTTTT
many | TRBJ2-3 | TRBV4-3 | . | CASSQDLDSTDTQYF | TGCGCCAGCAGCCAAGATCTGGACAGCACAGATACGCAGTATTTT
. | TRBJ2-3 | TRBV7-9 | . | CASGLEWSQRDTQYF | TGTGCCAGCGGCTTAGAGTGGTCTCAGAGAGATACGCAGTATTTT
many | TRBJ2-1 | TRBV29-1 | . | CSAVPRQVNEQFF | TGCAGCGCCGTACCCCGACAGGTCAATGAGCAGTTCTTC
. | TRBJ1-4 | TRBV7-9 | TRBD1 | CASSFGGQALNEKLFF | TGTGCCAGCAGCTTCGGAGGACAGGCACTAAATGAAAAACTGTTTTTT
. | TRBJ2-2 | TRBV4-2 | TRBD1 | CASSQVRGQSTGELFF | TGTGCCAGCAGCCAAGTAAGGGGGCAGAGCACCGGGGAGCTGTTTTTT